Following are 10 T cell receptor beta chains from one sample sequenced in a study of identifying expanded T cells in peripheral blood. Profiled with immunoSEQ multiplex PCR; TCRdb holds only in-frame clones, not every one. This sample carries under 90,000 clones, 70% to 90% of them seen once, and the ten largest clones take 2.5% to 3%. The sequenced sample was blood. The source is a person aged 18-70 years in good health.

The rearrangement links TRBV2 to TRBJ2-6, with 13 bases fitting TRBD2. Unmatched junction bases numbered 8, after V lost 1 base and J lost 2 bases. The CDR3 spans 20 residues. Germline CDR1 SNHLY, CDR2 FYNNEI. This chain's CDR3 is CASSEDATSGRVTGANVLTF. The CDR3 region has the DNA TGTGCCAGCAGTGAAGATGCCACTAGCGGGAGGGTCACTGGGGCCAACGTCCTGACTTTC. The full variable domain, completed using reference TRBV2 and TRBJ2-6, is EPEVTQTPSHQVTQMGQEVILRCVPISNHLYFYWYRQILGQKVEFLVSFYNNEISEKSEIFDDQFSVERPDGSNFTLKIRSTKLEDSAMYFCASSEDATSGRVTGANVLTFGAGSRLTVL.

V and J are TRBV27 and TRBJ2-6; no reliable D call. CDR1 and CDR2 from the germline V gene are MNHEY and SMNVEV (reference sequence). This CDR3 spans 14 amino acids. V dropped 3 bases and J dropped 4 bases, with 7 bases sitting between them. The DNA of the CDR3 is TGTGCCAGCAGTTTTTATTCCGGGGCCAACGTCCTGACTTTC. Its protein product is CASSFYSGANVLTF.

The chain is built from TRBV7-2 and TRBJ1-3; D is unclear. Trimming pared 5 bases from V and 5 bases from J, leaving 7 bases between. CDR1 and CDR2 (germline): SGHTA, FQGNSA. The CDR3 sequence is 12 residues long. The CDR3: CASSPFRNTIYF. The DNA of the CDR3 is TGTGCCAGCAGCCCTTTTCGAAACACCATATATTTT.

J is TRBJ1-2 and V is TRBV11-2; D ambiguous. The V and J ends lost 1 base and 4 bases respectively, with 10 bases between them. The CDR3 is made up of 14 amino acids. Germline-derived CDR1 and CDR2 are SGHAT and FQNNGV. CDR3: CASSLAQISYGYTF. CDR3 nucleotide sequence: TGTGCCAGCAGCTTAGCACAGATCTCCTATGGCTACACCTTC.

The chain employs TRBV29-1 and TRBJ2-3, with a possible D match to TRBD1 (5 bases). The ends were cut back, 4 bases at V and 3 bases at J, with 11 bases in the middle. The CDR3 has 13 amino acids. The germline CDR1 and CDR2 sequences are SQVTM and ANQGSEA. CDR3: CSVGRGRTDTQYF. In nucleotides, the CDR3 is TGCAGCGTTGGAAGGGGAAGGACAGATACGCAGTATTTT.

This clone was observed a few times. The chain has TRBV2 and TRBJ2-5, with D unclear. The germline V gene has CDR1 SNHLY and CDR2 FYNNEI. The germline V and J ends were trimmed by 4 bases and 5 bases, with 11 bases remaining between them. The CDR3 length is 13 residues. DNA of the CDR3: TGTGCCAGCAGTGTTAGTAGTATGGAGACCCAGTACTTC. The encoded protein is CASSVSSMETQYF.

CDR3 loop: CASSRYRGAQETQYF. The CDR3 nucleotides read TGTGCCAGCAGCCGCTACAGGGGAGCTCAAGAGACCCAGTACTTC. The gene calls are TRBV7-3 and TRBJ2-5; 7 bases agree with TRBD1. In germline, CDR1 is SGHTA, CDR2 FQGTGA. V was pared by 5 bases and J by 2 bases, with 8 bases of the junction left unmatched. The CDR3 extends over 15 amino acids.

This chain joins TRBV19 and TRBJ1-5, with a weak D call TRBD1 (5 bases). In germline, CDR1 is LNHDA, CDR2 SQIVND (reference sequence). V lost 2 bases and J 3 bases, leaving 20 bases between the germline ends. This CDR3 region has 18 residues. The CDR3 is CASSIFLGGFQANQPQHF. The DNA of the CDR3 is TGTGCCAGTAGTATATTCCTTGGGGGATTCCAGGCCAATCAGCCCCAGCATTTT.

The V gene is TRBV11-2, the J gene TRBJ2-2; D perhaps matches TRBD1 (6 bases). V lost 3 bases and J lost 7, with 15 bases in between. Per germline, CDR1 SGHAT and CDR2 FQNNGV. The CDR3 consists of 15 residues. CDR3 nucleotides: TGTGCCAGCAGCTTCTTGCAGGGGTTGAGCGGGGAGCTGTTTTTT. It specifies CASSFLQGLSGELFF.

CDR3 in DNA: TGTGCCAGCAGCTTCGGACTAGCAACTGCTCGAGAGACCCAGTACTTC. Translated: CASSFGLATARETQYF. The rearrangement joins TRBV5-4 to TRBJ2-5, with 8 bases identical to TRBD2. Germline loops: CDR1 SGHNT, CDR2 YYREEE (reference sequence). There are 16 residues in the CDR3. With V trimmed by 2 bases and J by 4 bases, 10 bases remained unmatched.